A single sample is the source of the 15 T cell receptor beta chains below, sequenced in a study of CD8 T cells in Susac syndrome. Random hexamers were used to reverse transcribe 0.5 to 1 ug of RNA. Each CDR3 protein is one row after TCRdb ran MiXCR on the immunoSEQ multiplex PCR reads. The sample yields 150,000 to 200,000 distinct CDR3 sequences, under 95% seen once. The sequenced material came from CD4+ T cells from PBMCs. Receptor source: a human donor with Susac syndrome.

CDR3 region: CASSPTSGGDTQYF. The CDR3 coding sequence is TGTGCCAGCAGCCCGACTAGCGGGGGAGATACGCAGTATTTT. The rearrangement joins TRBV14 to TRBJ2-3, with TRBD2 matching 12 bases. This CDR3 comprises 14 residues. Trimming at V came to 4 bases and at J to 5 bases, leaving 1 base not matched to a gene. CDR1 is SGHDN and CDR2 is FVKESK in the germline V gene.

The CDR3 spells CASSDRSPRGGYTF. The CDR3 DNA sequence: TGTGCCAGCAGTGACCGGAGTCCCAGAGGTGGCTACACCTTC. J is TRBJ1-2 and V is TRBV2, with D unclear. The CDR3 runs 14 residues. V was trimmed by 3 bases and J by 7 bases, leaving 15 bases between them. Germline V lookup: CDR1 SNHLY, CDR2 FYNNEI.

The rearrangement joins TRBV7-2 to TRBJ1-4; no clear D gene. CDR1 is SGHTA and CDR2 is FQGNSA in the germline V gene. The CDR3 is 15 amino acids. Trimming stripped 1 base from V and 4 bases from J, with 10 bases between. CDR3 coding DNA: TGTGCCAGCAGCTTAGACGGAAACGATAATGAAAAACTGTTTTTT. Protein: CASSLDGNDNEKLFF.

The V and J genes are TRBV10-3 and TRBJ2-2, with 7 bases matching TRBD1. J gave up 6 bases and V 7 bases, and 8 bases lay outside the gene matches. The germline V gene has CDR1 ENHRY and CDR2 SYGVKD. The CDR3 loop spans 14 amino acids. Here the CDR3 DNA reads TGTGCCATCAACGACAGGGTCGGGGCCGGGGAGCTGTTTTTT. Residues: CAINDRVGAGELFF.

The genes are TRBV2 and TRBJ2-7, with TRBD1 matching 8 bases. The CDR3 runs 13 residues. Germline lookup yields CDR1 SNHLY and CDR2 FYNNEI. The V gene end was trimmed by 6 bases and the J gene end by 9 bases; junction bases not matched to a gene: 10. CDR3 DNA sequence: TGTGCCAGCAGGAAAGATGACAGGGGAGGGCAGTACTTC. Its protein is CASRKDDRGGQYF.

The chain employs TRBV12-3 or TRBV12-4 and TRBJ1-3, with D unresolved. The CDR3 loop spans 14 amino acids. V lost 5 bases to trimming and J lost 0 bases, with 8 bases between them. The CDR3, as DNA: TGTGCCAGCAGTCGAGGAGGCTCTGGAAACACCATATATTTT. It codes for CASSRGGSGNTIYF.

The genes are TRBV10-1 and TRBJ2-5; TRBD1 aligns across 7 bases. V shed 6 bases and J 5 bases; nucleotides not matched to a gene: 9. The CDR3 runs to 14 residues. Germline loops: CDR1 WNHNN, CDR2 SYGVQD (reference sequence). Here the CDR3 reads CASSTGDPLETQYF. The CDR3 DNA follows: TGCGCCAGCAGCACAGGGGACCCCTTGGAGACCCAGTACTTC.

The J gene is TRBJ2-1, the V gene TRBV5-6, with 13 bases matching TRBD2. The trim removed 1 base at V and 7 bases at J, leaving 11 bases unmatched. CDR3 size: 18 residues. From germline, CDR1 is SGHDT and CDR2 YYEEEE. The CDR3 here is CASSLRTSGGREKNEQFF. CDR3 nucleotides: TGTGCCAGCAGCTTGCGGACTAGCGGGGGAAGGGAAAAAAATGAGCAGTTCTTC.

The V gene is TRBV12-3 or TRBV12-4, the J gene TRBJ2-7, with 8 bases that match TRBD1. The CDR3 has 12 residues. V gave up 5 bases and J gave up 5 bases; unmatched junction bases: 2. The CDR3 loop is CASSKQGDEQYF. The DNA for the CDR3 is TGTGCCAGCAGTAAACAGGGGGACGAGCAGTACTTC.

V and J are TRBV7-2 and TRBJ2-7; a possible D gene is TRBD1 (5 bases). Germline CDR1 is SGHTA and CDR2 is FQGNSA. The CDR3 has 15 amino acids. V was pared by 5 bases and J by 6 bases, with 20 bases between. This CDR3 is CASSPHGAQGREQYF. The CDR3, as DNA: TGTGCCAGCAGCCCCCACGGTGCTCAGGGCCGCGAGCAGTACTTC.

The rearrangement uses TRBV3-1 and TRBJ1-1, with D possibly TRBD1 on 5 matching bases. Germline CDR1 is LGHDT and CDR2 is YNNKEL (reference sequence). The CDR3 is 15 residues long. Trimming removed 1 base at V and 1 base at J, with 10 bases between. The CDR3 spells CASSQGGSTNTEAFF. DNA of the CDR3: TGTGCCAGCAGCCAAGGGGGCAGTACGAACACTGAAGCTTTCTTT.

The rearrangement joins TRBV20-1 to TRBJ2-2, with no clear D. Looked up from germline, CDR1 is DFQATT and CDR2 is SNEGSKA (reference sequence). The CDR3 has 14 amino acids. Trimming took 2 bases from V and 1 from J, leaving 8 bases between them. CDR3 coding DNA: TGCAGTGCTAGAAAGACTGGGAACACCGGGGAGCTGTTTTTT. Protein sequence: CSARKTGNTGELFF.

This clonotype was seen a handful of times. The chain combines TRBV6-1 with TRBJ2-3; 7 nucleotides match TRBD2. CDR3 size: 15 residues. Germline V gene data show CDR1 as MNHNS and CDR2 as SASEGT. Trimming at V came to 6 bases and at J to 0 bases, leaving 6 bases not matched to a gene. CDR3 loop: CASRLTSSSTDTQYF. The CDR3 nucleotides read TGTGCCAGCAGACTGACTAGCTCTAGCACAGATACGCAGTATTTT.

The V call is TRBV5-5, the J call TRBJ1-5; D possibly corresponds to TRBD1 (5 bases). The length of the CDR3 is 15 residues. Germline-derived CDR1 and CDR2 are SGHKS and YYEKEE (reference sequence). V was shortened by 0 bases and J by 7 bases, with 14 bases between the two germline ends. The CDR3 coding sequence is TGTGCCAGCAGCTTGGAGGCAGGGCAACGGCAGCCCCAGCATTTT. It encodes CASSLEAGQRQPQHF.

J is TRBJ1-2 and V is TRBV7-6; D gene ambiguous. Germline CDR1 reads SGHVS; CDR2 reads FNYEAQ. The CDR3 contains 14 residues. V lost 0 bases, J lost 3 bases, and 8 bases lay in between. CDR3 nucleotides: TGTGCCAGCAGCTTAGCGGAAGGGTACTATGGCTACACCTTC. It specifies CASSLAEGYYGYTF.